These 20 T cell receptor beta chains were sequenced from one sample in a study of Graves' ophthalmopathy and Graves' hyperthyroidism. RNA transcripts served as template for amplifying TCR beta CDR3 sequences. The workflow started with a first-round RT-PCR run with HTBI primers and then moved on to a second-round multiplex PCR. TCRdb processed the multiplex PCR reads anew with MiXCR; each CDR3 protein has one entry. The data show approximately 1.2 million distinct CDR3 sequences, about 35% seen once. The specimen sequenced was peripheral blood or thyroid tissue (not recorded which). These receptors were collected from an adult man with Graves' hyperthyroidism.

This clonotype was seen ten or more times. Written as DNA, the CDR3 is TGTGCCAGCAGCTTACCGGTGACCACTGAAGCTTTCTTT. Its protein product is CASSLPVTTEAFF. The chain couples TRBV7-9 to TRBJ1-1; no clear D gene. The germline CDR1 and CDR2 sequences are SEHNR and FQNEAQ (reference sequence). The V end lost 2 bases, the J end lost 4 bases, and 8 bases lay between the germline ends. The CDR3 is made up of 13 amino acids. Full variable domain (rest looked up from reference TRBV7-9 and TRBJ1-1): DTGVSQNPRHKITKRGQNVTFRCDPISEHNRLYWYRQTLGQGPEFLTYFQNEAQLEKSRLLSDRFSAERPKGSFSTLEIQRTEQGDSAMYLCASSLPVTTEAFFGQGTRLTVV.

This clonotype was recorded at least ten times. The rearrangement joins TRBV6-5 to TRBJ1-6, with D possibly matching TRBD1 (5 bases). Germline loops: CDR1 MNHEY, CDR2 SVGAGI. The length of the CDR3 is 16 residues. V lost 6 bases to trimming and J lost 5 bases, with 17 bases between them. The CDR3 region is CASSLPGLGDNSPLHF. In DNA form, the CDR3 reads TGTGCCAGCAGCCTCCCAGGGTTAGGCGATAATTCACCCCTCCACTTT.

This clonotype was counted at least ten times. The chain has TRBV19 and TRBJ1-2, with 8 bases that match TRBD1. CDR1 and CDR2 from the germline V gene are LNHDA and SQIVND (reference sequence). J gave up 4 bases and V 6 bases, and 10 bases lay outside the gene matches. The CDR3 totals 15 residues. CDR3 DNA: TGTGCCAGTAGGGACCGGGACAGGCCCTTCTATGGCTACACCTTC. Residues: CASRDRDRPFYGYTF.

This clonotype came up a few times. The rearrangement links TRBV9 to TRBJ2-7, with D perhaps TRBD2 (6 bases). The germline V gene encodes CDR1 SGDLS and CDR2 YYNGEE. Trimming took 4 bases from V and 0 from J, leaving 17 bases between them. The CDR3 spans 16 residues. Written as DNA, the CDR3 is TGTGCCAGCAGCCCGACCTCGCTAGCGAGCTCCTACGAGCAGTACTTC. Translating it yields CASSPTSLASSYEQYF.

Note on this clonotype: One junction end disagrees with the germline gene, perhaps due to a read error. The chain has TRBV30 and TRBJ1-1; D unresolved. CDR3 size: 10 residues. Germline V CDR1 and CDR2: GTSNPN, SVGIG (reference sequence). The CDR3 reads CAFGVSEASF. CDR3 sequence (DNA): TGTGCCTTTGGAGTGTCTGAAGCTTCCTTT.

This clonotype was counted a few times. V is TRBV24-1 and J is TRBJ2-7, with D possibly TRBD1 on 6 matching bases. The CDR3 sequence is 13 residues long. Germline V lookup: CDR1 KGHDR, CDR2 SFDVKD. V was pared by 5 bases and J by 4 bases, with 11 bases between. Written as DNA, the CDR3 is TGTGCCACCAGTGCGAGAGGACAGTACGAGCAGTACTTC. Translating it yields CATSARGQYEQYF.

This clonotype was recorded a few times. The rearrangement links TRBV7-2 to TRBJ2-5, with a tentative D call TRBD1 (6 bases). CDR1 and CDR2 (germline): SGHTA, FQGNSA. Trimming cost V 6 bases and J 3 bases, with 14 bases left between them. This CDR3 contains 14 residues. CDR3 nucleotide sequence: TGTGCCAGCAGGCACCTCGGACAGAAAGAGACCCAGTACTTC. Translated: CASRHLGQKETQYF.

As to this clonotype: Possible read error: a much larger clone is one base away. The CDR3 sequence: CASRTGSEAFF. DNA of the CDR3: TGTGCCAGCAGGACAGGGTCTGAAGCTTTCTTT. The rearrangement links TRBV2 to TRBJ1-1, with 7 bases aligning to TRBD1. Looked up from germline, CDR1 is SNHLY and CDR2 is FYNNEI. The CDR3 has 11 amino acids. J gave up 6 bases and V 6 bases, and 1 base lay outside the gene matches.

Many counts were recorded for this clonotype. V usage is TRBV7-8 and J usage is TRBJ2-7, with a tentative D call TRBD1 (5 bases). CDR1 and CDR2 (germline): SGHVS, FQNEAQ. The CDR3 is 18 residues long. Trimming stripped 4 bases from V and 3 bases from J, with 25 bases between. CDR3 region: CASSSLTVVQSGHYEQYF. CDR3 bases: TGTGCCAGCAGCTCATTGACAGTGGTTCAATCAGGCCACTACGAGCAGTACTTC.

The chain recombines TRBV10-2 with TRBJ1-2; TRBD1 agrees at 9 bases. CDR3 length equals 15 residues. The junction had 5 bases not matched to a gene; V was cut back by 6 bases and J by 0 bases. Germline V gene sequence: CDR1 WSHSY, CDR2 SAAADI. The CDR3 loop is CASRPGQGSNYGYTF. The CDR3, as DNA: TGCGCCAGCAGGCCGGGACAGGGATCTAACTATGGCTACACCTTC.

The gene calls are TRBV9 and TRBJ2-2; tentative D call: TRBD1 (6 bases). Trimming left V 3 bases short and J 5 bases short, with 11 bases between. Germline V CDR1 and CDR2: SGDLS, YYNGEE. The CDR3 length is 14 residues. CDR3 DNA sequence: TGTGCCAGCAGCGGGGGGCGCAGAACCGGGGAGCTGTTTTTT. Its protein product is CASSGGRRTGELFF.

This clonotype was detected ten times or more. The rearrangement links TRBV7-2 to TRBJ2-7; D unresolved. There are 12 residues in the CDR3. Germline loops: CDR1 SGHTA, CDR2 FQGNSA. Trimming pared 5 bases from V and 6 bases from J, leaving 11 bases between. The CDR3 DNA is TGTGCCAGCAGCCACAGACACACCGAGCAGTACTTC. Encoded protein: CASSHRHTEQYF.

This clonotype was counted many times. This chain connects TRBV20-1 to TRBJ2-6, with 7 nucleotides matching TRBD2. Germline values: CDR1 DFQATT, CDR2 SNEGSKA (reference sequence). The V gene end was trimmed by 6 bases and the J gene end by 0 bases; junction bases not matched to a gene: 11. This CDR3 is 17 amino acids long. The CDR3 DNA is TGCAGTGCCCACCCGGTGGGGGGGAGCTCTGGGGCCAACGTCCTGACTTTC. Its protein is CSAHPVGGSSGANVLTF.

This clonotype occurred once. The V gene is TRBV9, the J gene TRBJ2-7; the match to TRBD1 covers 11 bases. With 3 bases clipped from V and 5 bases from J, the junction kept 7 bases outside the gene matches. This CDR3 has 15 amino acids. Germline V gives CDR1 SGDLS, CDR2 YYNGEE. The CDR3 is CASSARTGGLNEQYF. The CDR3 DNA reads as TGTGCCAGCAGCGCCCGGACAGGGGGCTTGAACGAGCAGTACTTC.

This clonotype was recorded many times. The CDR3 sequence is CASSRRTGATNEKLFF. The CDR3 DNA reads as TGCGCCAGCAGCAGAAGGACAGGGGCAACTAATGAAAAACTGTTTTTT. V is TRBV5-1 and J is TRBJ1-4; 9 bases align to TRBD1. This CDR3 region has 16 residues. Germline values: CDR1 SGHRS, CDR2 YFSETQ. V lost 4 bases and J lost 0; bases outside the gene matches: 4.

This clonotype was observed many times. The chain combines TRBV11-2 with TRBJ2-5; D gene uncertain. CDR1 and CDR2 from the germline V gene are SGHAT and FQNNGV. V lost 1 base, J lost 5 bases, and 8 bases lay in between. This CDR3 region has 13 residues. CDR3 region: CASSLGAVETQYF. CDR3 nucleotide sequence: TGTGCCAGCAGCTTAGGGGCCGTGGAGACCCAGTACTTC.

V and J are TRBV2 and TRBJ2-5, with 7 bases aligning to TRBD1. Germline trimming cut 8 bases from V and 5 bases from J; bases unmatched to any gene: 8. The germline V gene has CDR1 SNHLY and CDR2 FYNNEI. There are 13 residues in the CDR3. The CDR3 region has the DNA TGTGCCAGCCTAAGGGACAGAAGGGAGACCCAGTACTTC. This sequence encodes CASLRDRRETQYF.

The chain couples TRBV5-5 to TRBJ2-2; D is perhaps TRBD1 (7 bases). This CDR3 has 15 amino acids. Deletions cut 4 bases from V and 6 bases from J, with 16 bases between. Germline CDR1 SGHKS, CDR2 YYEKEE (reference sequence). CDR3 nucleotides: TGTGCCAGCAGCCCCGCGGGACAGCTCTCCGGGGAGCTGTTTTTT. Translated: CASSPAGQLSGELFF.

In regard to this clonotype: Given a much more abundant clone one base away, this may be a read error. The chain uses TRBV12-3 or TRBV12-4 and TRBJ1-2; D gene uncertain. The V end lost 6 bases, the J end lost 3 bases, and 11 bases lay between the germline ends. This CDR3 is built from 13 residues. The DNA for the CDR3 is TGTGCCAGCAGCGAACATGGGTACTATGGCTACACCTTC. Translated: CASSEHGYYGYTF.

The chain links TRBV19 to TRBJ2-5; no firm D call. Germline CDR1 is LNHDA and CDR2 is SQIVND (reference sequence). Trimming took off 3 bases at V and 2 bases at J, with 13 bases between the two ends. There are 15 residues in the CDR3. The CDR3 region has the DNA TGTGCCAGTAGTATGTTTTATACCAGTCAAGAGACCCAGTACTTC. It encodes CASSMFYTSQETQYF.